This TCR beta chain emerged from a study of monozygotic twins with inflammatory bowel disease (dated 2019 in TCRdb). Background on the whole study: The complete study included about 28 monozygotic twin pairs: 19 IBD-discordant Danish pairs and nine German pairs, of which four were IBD-concordant and five were IBD-discordant. Disease-associated traits were sought mainly through comparisons between IBD patients and their genetically identical healthy co-twins within discordant pairs. Each individual had, on average, about 151 000 unique TCRalpha sequences and 181 000 unique TCRbeta sequences available for analysis. What the authors observed across the whole study: Concordant and discordant twins showed no difference in repertoire similarity, possibly because of limited statistical power. Fewer clonotypes were shared with other individuals by IBD patients than by healthy twins, most markedly in patients showing signs of disease activity. No single strong signal or clonotype linked to IBD turned up in the results, so the idea that one exists was not supported. The analysis was unable to tell apart different T cell subtypes. A decrease in TCRbeta repertoire diversity, as measured by inverse Simpson index, was observed in IBD patients compared with their healthy co-twins. Differing immunosuppressive treatments among patients may have added background noise and inter-individual variability to the repertoires.

CDR1 DFQATT and CDR2 SNEGSKA are derived from the germline V gene (reference sequence). Taken from cysteine to phenylalanine, the CDR3 has 14 residues. Only the protein sequence is given. The library was prepared using 5' RACE. The input for every TCR library was roughly 3.5 ug of total RNA. For each sample, cDNA synthesis with SMARTScribe reverse transcriptase was split into eight separate reactions. During cDNA synthesis, template switching introduced unique molecular identifiers that contained a 6-nucleotide sample barcode. TCRalpha and TCRbeta cDNA was amplified in two nested PCRs of roughly 17 and 9 cycles, and bead purification was carried out after each PCR. Before amplification, the cDNA was treated with uracil DNA-glycosylase and purified using the QIAquick PCR purification kit. In the second PCR, Illumina TruSeq-compatible adapters and sample-specific barcodes were added. TapeStation and Qubit were used to check library quality and concentration, and around 4.5 ng of each library went into the pool. The pooled libraries were sequenced with 2 x 100 bp reads and custom sequencing primers on an Illumina HiSeq2500 single-index Rapid Run. As for how the authors treated the data: MiGEC version 1.2.6 was used for UMI-based consensus assembly, which corrected PCR and sequencing errors. V(D)J alignment, clonotype assembly and CDR3 extraction were performed with MiXCR version 2.1.1. Gene usage, clonotype sharing and MAIT/NKT TCR abundance were normalised by analysing the top 1000, 10 000 and 20 000 clonotypes per sample. After downsampling to 27 000 UMIs, diversity was calculated as the inverse Simpson index using the vegan R package. Paired Mann-Whitney U tests were applied to discordant twin pairs, with Benjamini-Hochberg correction for multiple testing. One entry per CDR3 protein sequence results from the TCRdb reprocessing of the reads, with DNA left out. The V and J calls here are based on TCRdb, not the publication. This sample's table carries hundreds of thousands of distinct CDR3 sequences. Jointly, the top ten make up approximately 2.4% of the sample.

From each donor, an approximately 2.6 ml peripheral blood sample was collected into PAXgene tubes and kept at -80 degrees C. Without any T cell sorting, total RNA was extracted from whole blood using the PAXgene blood miRNA kit on an automated QIAcube. Peripheral blood from monozygotic twin pairs concordant or discordant for inflammatory bowel disease was subjected to deep TCRalpha and TCRbeta repertoire profiling with unique molecular barcoding. For every twin pair, smoking habits were documented, and each individual was categorised as a current, former or never smoker. Concerning this clonotype: Its recognized antigen is unknown.

The chain uses TRBV20-1 and TRBJ2-3. The source is a human donor with ulcerative colitis or Crohn's disease, or a healthy co-twin of an affected twin (not recorded which). Sequenced input: blood. The CDR3 protein sequence reads: CSARDGQILNGQYF.